This T cell receptor beta chain was captured by sequencing in a study of blood T cell repertoires in COVID-19. Looking at the study overall: Sites across the United States, Italy and Spain contributed samples from acute and convalescent COVID-19. In each case, the material was cDNA or gDNA derived from T cells, B-cell-depleted T cells, or PBMCs.

Original handling: Amplifying reference gene primers gave estimates of nucleated cell counts. Measured with immunoSEQ multiplex PCR; TCRdb has only the in-frame clones, and not every one. The V and J calls and clone size are taken from that table; D and trimming were inferred from the DNA. The sample yields some 290,000 clones, roughly 90% seen once. Per germline, CDR1 LGHDT and CDR2 YNNKEL (reference sequence). The CDR3 contains 16 residues. Trimming cost V 0 bases and J 2 bases; bases outside gene matches: 4. The chain links TRBV3-1 (or the pseudogene TRBV3-2) to TRBJ2-7; 10 nucleotides line up with TRBD1. The TCR was taken from a woman aged 25-40 years with COVID-19, enrolled during active disease. The source material was peripheral blood. CDR3 sequence reads: CASSQDIGQGAYEQYF. In DNA, the CDR3 is TGTGCCAGCAGCCAAGATATAGGACAGGGGGCCTACGAGCAGTACTTC.